The present T cell receptor (beta chain) was sequenced within a study of cytomegalovirus exposure and HLA in healthy donors. Overall study results and limits: Roughly even sequencing depth across donors was the assumption behind the presence/absence analyses. Earlier analysis looked at TCR beta V segments, and most were productive about 90% or about 30% of the time.

This CDR3 comprises 14 residues. The V gene lost 3 bases and the J gene lost 2 bases, with 11 bases spanning the gap. In germline, CDR1 is SGHTA, CDR2 FQGNSA. PCR involved 60 Vbeta and 13 Jbeta primers. Profiling relied on immunoSEQ multiplex PCR, and the TCRdb table lists in-frame clones only, not all of them. The table shows fewer than 200,000 clones, with around 75% occurring only once. Comment on this clone: Antigen specificity is unknown.

The rearrangement links TRBV7-2 to TRBJ2-7; D gene unclear. Sequenced: PBMCs. The receptor comes from a female donor in good health and CMV-seronegative. The CDR3 here is CASSLERITYEQYF. In DNA form, the CDR3 reads TGTGCCAGCAGCTTGGAGCGAATTACCTACGAGCAGTACTTC. Drawing the rest from reference TRBV7-2 and TRBJ2-7, the complete variable domain is GAGVSQSPSNKVTEKGKDVELRCDPISGHTALYWYRQSLGQGLEFLIYFQGNSAPDKSGLPSDRFSAERTGGSVSTLTIQRTQQEDSAVYLCASSLERITYEQYFGPGTRLTVT.